The next 12 T cell receptor beta chains were all read from a single sample in a study of Tregs in tolerant kidney transplant recipients. Sequencing used immunoSEQ multiplex PCR; TCRdb keeps in-frame clones, though not all of them. Among 60,000 or so clones listed, 80% to 90% were seen once. Sequenced here: Tregs from blood, sampled before the transplant. The origin of the receptors is a human donor who received a combined kidney and bone marrow transplant.

The chain has TRBV20-1 and TRBJ2-1, with D uncertain. CDR3 length equals 10 residues. Per the germline V gene, CDR1 is DFQATT and CDR2 is SNEGSKA (reference sequence). V lost 6 bases, J lost 9 bases, and 9 bases lay in between. This chain's CDR3 is CSATKVEQFF. In DNA form, the CDR3 reads TGCAGTGCCACTAAGGTTGAGCAGTTCTTC.

The chain joins TRBV30 to TRBJ1-2, with D possibly matching TRBD1 (5 bases). Per the germline V gene, CDR1 is GTSNPN and CDR2 is SVGIG (reference sequence). V lost 4 bases to trimming and J lost 2 bases, with 14 bases between them. This CDR3 has 14 amino acids. CDR3 bases: TGTGCCTGGACCCAGACAGCCTTGAACTATGGCTACACCTTC. This translates into CAWTQTALNYGYTF. Full variable domain (remainder filled in from reference TRBV30 and TRBJ1-2): SQTIHQWPATLVQPVGSPLSLECTVEGTSNPNLYWYRQAAGRGLQLLFYSVGIGQISSEVPQNLSASRPQDRQFILSSKKLLLSDSGFYLCAWTQTALNYGYTFGSGTRLTVV.

This chain uses TRBV10-1 with TRBJ2-1; 8 bases map to TRBD1. CDR1 and CDR2 (germline): WNHNN, SYGVQD (reference sequence). The CDR3 totals 16 residues. J lost 0 bases, V lost 4 bases, and 5 bases had no gene match. The CDR3 sequence: CASSGTGLLSYNEQFF. The CDR3 coding sequence is TGCGCCAGCAGTGGGACAGGGCTACTCTCCTACAATGAGCAGTTCTTC.

A few counts support this clone. The chain joins TRBV7-2 to TRBJ1-5, with a possible D match to TRBD1 (6 bases). The germline V gene has CDR1 SGHTA and CDR2 FQGNSA. The CDR3 extends over 13 amino acids. Trimming pared 5 bases from V and 3 bases from J, leaving 8 bases between. CDR3 nucleotide sequence: TGTGCCAGCAGCCGGGGGCCCAATCAGCCCCAGCATTTT. Encoded protein: CASSRGPNQPQHF.

The chain employs TRBV4-1 and TRBJ2-5; tentatively, D is TRBD1 (5 bases). Germline V CDR1 and CDR2: MGHRA, YSYEKL. The CDR3 contains 14 residues. V lost 3 bases, J lost 0 bases, and 8 bases lay in between. The CDR3 sequence: CASSQTDNQETQYF. The CDR3 DNA reads TGCGCCAGCAGCCAGACGGACAACCAAGAGACCCAGTACTTC.

This clone was picked up a small number of times. The rearrangement joins TRBV14 to TRBJ1-1; no clear D. The CDR3 is 13 amino acids. V lost 1 base, J lost 7 bases, and 10 bases lay in between. Germline values: CDR1 SGHDN, CDR2 FVKESK. CDR3 in amino acids: CASSQVLAGEAFF. The DNA of the CDR3 is TGTGCCAGCAGCCAAGTCCTCGCAGGTGAAGCTTTCTTT.

The chain links TRBV5-5 to TRBJ2-2; D unresolved. Trimming stripped 6 bases from V and 0 bases from J, with 15 bases between. The CDR3 length is 16 residues. The germline gives CDR1 SGHKS, CDR2 YYEKEE (reference sequence). The CDR3 sequence is CASIKNGAPNTGELFF. CDR3 nucleotides: TGTGCCAGCATCAAGAATGGCGCCCCGAACACCGGGGAGCTGTTTTTT.

This sequence joins TRBV5-1 and TRBJ1-2; perhaps TRBD1 as D (6 bases). V gave up 5 bases and J gave up 1 base, with 15 bases separating them. CDR1 is SGHRS, CDR2 YFSETQ, per germline. CDR3 length equals 15 residues. The CDR3 nucleotides are TGCGCCAGCAGACAGGGTTTCGACAGTAACTATGGCTACACCTTC. It specifies CASRQGFDSNYGYTF. Complete variable domain (other parts from reference TRBV5-1 and TRBJ1-2): KAGVTQTPRYLIKTRGQQVTLSCSPISGHRSVSWYQQTPGQGLQFLFEYFSETQRNKGNFPGRFSGRQFSNSRSEMNVSTLELGDSALYLCASRQGFDSNYGYTFGSGTRLTVV.

V gene TRBV10-2 combines with J gene TRBJ2-1; 8 nucleotides agree with TRBD2. This CDR3 has 16 amino acids. V dropped 2 bases and J dropped 9; count of bases not matched to a gene: 12. In germline, CDR1 is WSHSY, CDR2 SAAADI. The CDR3 reads CASSEIVPGTRVEQFF. CDR3 DNA sequence: TGCGCCAGCAGTGAGATCGTTCCCGGGACTAGGGTTGAGCAGTTCTTC.

The chain uses TRBV4-2 and TRBJ2-7; TRBD2 aligns across 11 bases. There are 16 residues in the CDR3. The V and J ends lost 7 bases and 1 base, in that order; junction bases with no gene match: 9. The germline V gene encodes CDR1 LGHNA and CDR2 YNFKEQ. CDR3 protein: CASTLTTSGGSYEQYF. The CDR3 DNA is TGTGCCAGCACCCTAACTACTAGCGGGGGATCCTACGAGCAGTACTTC.

This chain joins TRBV7-8 and TRBJ1-2; D is perhaps TRBD1 (6 bases). V was trimmed by 5 bases and J by 0 bases, leaving 7 bases between them. This CDR3 comprises 13 residues. The V gene's germline CDR1 is SGHVS and CDR2 FQNEAQ. CDR3 protein: CASSRGANYGYTF. The DNA of the CDR3 is TGTGCCAGCAGCAGGGGGGCTAACTATGGCTACACCTTC.

The rearrangement joins TRBV4-3 to TRBJ2-2; D may be TRBD1 or TRBD2 (5 bases each). Looked up from germline, CDR1 is LGHNA and CDR2 is YSLEER. V was trimmed by 0 bases and J by 7 bases, leaving 15 bases between them. This CDR3 is 16 amino acids long. The CDR3 nucleotides are TGCGCCAGCAGCCAAGATGTCCGGGCAGGGAGCGGGGAGCTGTTTTTT. Protein sequence: CASSQDVRAGSGELFF.